The 18 T cell receptor beta chains given below trace back to one sample, sequenced in a study of OX40 agonist ivuxolimab in advanced cancers. Repertoires were generated with immunoSEQ multiplex PCR, while TCRdb's copy carries only in-frame clones and drops some. This table holds about 79,000 clones, around 92% found once. The sample here was CD4+ or CD8+ T cells sorted from blood, taken in a trial of the OX40 agonist ivuxolimab. These receptor sequences come from an adult with an advanced solid tumor such as melanoma, head and neck, liver or kidney cancer.

The J gene is TRBJ1-5, the V gene TRBV6-1; D remains unclear. Trimming removed 6 bases from V and 7 bases from J, with 16 bases in between. Germline CDR1 reads MNHNS; CDR2 reads SASEGT. CDR3 length: 14 amino acids. CDR3 amino acids: CASRKSDEGQPQHF. As DNA, the CDR3 is TGTGCCAGCAGGAAAAGCGACGAAGGGCAGCCCCAGCATTTT.

The rearrangement joins TRBV6-5 to TRBJ2-2, with 7 bases aligning to TRBD1. This CDR3 is 15 amino acids long. V was clipped by 7 bases and J by 0 bases; unmatched bases: 5. Per the germline V gene, CDR1 is MNHEY and CDR2 is SVGAGI. As DNA, the CDR3 is TGTGCCAGCACCAGGACAGGTTCGAACACCGGGGAGCTGTTTTTT. Translation: CASTRTGSNTGELFF.

V is TRBV10-1 and J is TRBJ2-1; 11 nucleotides line up with TRBD2. Germline V gives CDR1 WNHNN, CDR2 SYGVQD (reference sequence). CDR3 length: 18 amino acids. V gave up 0 bases and J gave up 4 bases; unmatched junction bases: 8. The CDR3 protein is CASSESTGTSGGYNEQFF. The CDR3 DNA is TGCGCCAGCAGTGAGTCAACTGGGACTAGCGGAGGTTACAATGAGCAGTTCTTC.

The genes are TRBV30 and TRBJ2-1; 10 bases are shared with TRBD2. This CDR3 spans 16 amino acids. The V gene's germline CDR1 is GTSNPN and CDR2 SVGIG (reference sequence). With 2 bases clipped from V and 6 bases from J, the junction kept 10 bases outside the gene matches. The CDR3 DNA reads TGTGCCTGGAGTCTCTTCGGCCTAGCGGGAGTCAATGAGCAGTTCTTC. Translating gives CAWSLFGLAGVNEQFF. Variable domain in full (rest from reference TRBV30 and TRBJ2-1): SQTIHQWPATLVQPVGSPLSLECTVEGTSNPNLYWYRQAAGRGLQLLFYSVGIGQISSEVPQNLSASRPQDRQFILSSKKLLLSDSGFYLCAWSLFGLAGVNEQFFGPGTRLTVL.

The chain links TRBV19 to TRBJ1-1; 10 bases match TRBD1. V lost 5 bases, J lost 0 bases, and 9 bases stayed unmatched. The germline V gene encodes CDR1 LNHDA and CDR2 SQIVND (reference sequence). This CDR3 spans 17 amino acids. The CDR3 DNA sequence: TGTGCCAGTAGTCCGACAGGGGGCGGAATCATGAACACTGAAGCTTTCTTT. Translation: CASSPTGGGIMNTEAFF.

This sequence joins TRBV6-5 and TRBJ2-1; 10 nucleotides align to TRBD2. This CDR3 spans 15 amino acids. Germline CDR1 and CDR2: MNHEY and SVGAGI. With 6 bases clipped from V and 8 bases from J, the junction kept 10 bases outside the gene matches. CDR3 in DNA: TGTGCCAGCAGAATACTTCTAGCGGGAGCCGATGAGCAGTTCTTC. It codes for CASRILLAGADEQFF.

V gene TRBV15 combines with J gene TRBJ2-7; perhaps D is TRBD1 or TRBD2 (6 bases each). The CDR3 is 16 amino acids. Germline CDR1 LNHNV, CDR2 YYDKDF (reference sequence). The germline V and J ends were trimmed by 3 bases and 3 bases, with 18 bases remaining between them. The CDR3 spells CATSSPSTGGNYEQYF. CDR3 sequence (DNA): TGTGCCACCAGCAGCCCCTCGACCGGGGGCAACTACGAGCAGTACTTC.

The DNA of the CDR3 is TGTGCCGGGCGGAGAGCCCGGGCCTCCAATGAGCAGTTCTTC. Its protein product is CAGRRARASNEQFF. This chain joins TRBV30 and TRBJ2-1, with unresolved D. Trimming took off 8 bases at V and 6 bases at J, with 20 bases between the two ends. Germline CDR1 GTSNPN, CDR2 SVGIG (reference sequence). The CDR3 totals 14 residues. The full variable domain, its missing parts supplied by reference TRBV30 and TRBJ2-1, is SQTIHQWPATLVQPVGSPLSLECTVEGTSNPNLYWYRQAAGRGLQLLFYSVGIGQISSEVPQNLSASRPQDRQFILSSKKLLLSDSGFYLCAGRRARASNEQFFGPGTRLTVL.

V usage is TRBV4-1 and J usage is TRBJ2-2; 7 nucleotides line up with TRBD2. The CDR3 spans 15 residues. The germline V gene encodes CDR1 MGHRA and CDR2 YSYEKL. The J segment lost 9 bases and the V segment lost 1 base, leaving 8 bases of the junction unmatched. The CDR3 loop reads CASSQGLADHRELFF. CDR3 sequence (DNA): TGCGCCAGCAGCCAAGGGCTAGCGGACCACCGGGAGCTGTTTTTT.

For the CDR3, the DNA is TGCGCCAGCAGCCGGACTAGCGGGAACAATGAGCAGTTCTTC. Its protein is CASSRTSGNNEQFF. V and J are TRBV5-1 and TRBJ2-1; 12 bases match TRBD2. CDR1 and CDR2 from the germline V gene are SGHRS and YFSETQ. The CDR3 loop spans 14 amino acids. V lost 4 bases, J lost 5 bases, and 1 base stayed unmatched. The whole variable domain, remainder taken from reference TRBV5-1 and TRBJ2-1, is KAGVTQTPRYLIKTRGQQVTLSCSPISGHRSVSWYQQTPGQGLQFLFEYFSETQRNKGNFPGRFSGRQFSNSRSEMNVSTLELGDSALYLCASSRTSGNNEQFFGPGTRLTVL.

The chain couples TRBV7-8 to TRBJ1-4; D perhaps matches TRBD1 (5 bases). Germline loops: CDR1 SGHVS, CDR2 FQNEAQ. The CDR3 loop spans 16 amino acids. Trimming pared 5 bases from V and 5 bases from J, leaving 18 bases between. Here the CDR3 reads CASSPIRGRGNEKLFF. In DNA form, the CDR3 reads TGTGCCAGCAGCCCGATCCGGGGACGGGGAAATGAAAAACTGTTTTTT.

The gene calls are TRBV4-1 and TRBJ2-3, with 7 bases identical to TRBD2. This CDR3 comprises 16 residues. Germline CDR1 and CDR2: MGHRA and YSYEKL. V lost 3 bases and J lost 0; bases outside the gene matches: 6. CDR3 residues: CASSQPRAGSTDTQYF. In DNA form, the CDR3 reads TGCGCCAGCAGCCAGCCCAGAGCGGGGAGCACAGATACGCAGTATTTT.

V usage is TRBV19 and J usage is TRBJ1-1; 9 positions agree with TRBD1. CDR1 is LNHDA, CDR2 SQIVND, per germline (reference sequence). Germline trimming cut 6 bases from V and 6 bases from J; bases unmatched to any gene: 8. The CDR3 contains 14 residues. The CDR3 loop reads CASSRTGGRAEAFF. The CDR3 region has the DNA TGTGCCAGTAGCCGTACAGGGGGCCGGGCTGAAGCTTTCTTT.

This clone has just one count. The rearrangement joins TRBV7-3 to TRBJ2-1; D possibly uses TRBD1 or TRBD2 (5 bases each). The CDR3 loop spans 16 amino acids. Per the germline V gene, CDR1 is SGHTA and CDR2 is FQGTGA. V was clipped by 5 bases and J by 5 bases, with 19 bases between them. This CDR3 is CASSGSSGALDNEQFF. For the CDR3, the DNA is TGTGCCAGCAGCGGCTCGTCCGGGGCCTTGGACAATGAGCAGTTCTTC.

The rearrangement links TRBV11-2 to TRBJ1-2; no firm D call. This CDR3 region has 12 residues. V shed 3 bases and J shed 8 bases, with 10 bases lying between them. Germline-derived CDR1 and CDR2 are SGHAT and FQNNGV. Here the CDR3 reads CASSFLRRGYTF. The CDR3 DNA is TGTGCCAGCAGCTTCCTTAGGCGCGGCTACACCTTC.

This clone turned up a few times. The chain combines TRBV5-4 with TRBJ2-7, with 9 bases identical to TRBD1. The V gene's germline CDR1 is SGHNT and CDR2 YYREEE (reference sequence). The trim removed 3 bases at V and 4 bases at J, leaving 8 bases unmatched. The CDR3 length is 15 residues. In nucleotides, the CDR3 is TGTGCCAGCAGCTCATGGGGGACAGGGAGATACGAGCAGTACTTC. Translating it yields CASSSWGTGRYEQYF.

The rearrangement joins TRBV9 to TRBJ1-3, with 12 bases aligning to TRBD1. The CDR3 is 17 amino acids. CDR1 is SGDLS and CDR2 is YYNGEE in the germline V gene. V lost 2 bases, J lost 0 bases, and 3 bases stayed unmatched. CDR3 nucleotides: TGTGCCAGCAGCGTGGGGACAGGGGGCAACTCTGGAAACACCATATATTTT. Its protein is CASSVGTGGNSGNTIYF.

The chain recombines TRBV30 with TRBJ2-5, with unresolved D. There are 13 residues in the CDR3. V lost 2 bases and J lost 2, with 9 bases in between. Per germline, CDR1 GTSNPN and CDR2 SVGIG (reference sequence). The CDR3 sequence is CAWSQEDQETQYF. As DNA, the CDR3 is TGTGCCTGGAGTCAAGAGGATCAAGAGACCCAGTACTTC.